The 21 T cell receptor beta chains listed next were all sequenced from one sample in a study of T-cell reconstitution after alpha-beta-depleted transplantation in children. Researchers prepared the TCRbeta library using unique molecular identifiers, the study reports. TCRdb re-derived calls from the PCR reads in MiXCR, one entry per CDR3 protein. The sample has nearly 250,000 distinct CDR3 sequences; roughly 8.2% are singletons. This specimen was PBMCs, mostly from graft donor cells, taken 180 days after TCRalphabeta/CD19-depleted stem cell transplant. Source of these receptors: a male patient younger than 18 who had a stem cell transplant for acute lymphoblastic leukemia, so the T cells may come from the graft donor.

This clonotype showed up many times. The rearrangement joins TRBV5-1 to TRBJ2-1; 9 bases line up with TRBD2. CDR1 is SGHRS, CDR2 YFSETQ, per germline. This CDR3 is 14 amino acids long. V was clipped by 4 bases and J by 14 bases; unmatched bases: 13. CDR3 loop: CASSPTAVGLAEFF. The CDR3 bases are TGCGCCAGCAGCCCAACCGCTGTGGGACTAGCCGAGTTCTTC.

The table lists this clonotype with many counts. The V and J genes are TRBV24-1 and TRBJ2-7, with D perhaps matching TRBD2 (6 bases). Germline V gene lookup returns CDR1 KGHDR and CDR2 SFDVKD. This CDR3 is built from 16 residues. Deletions cut 4 bases from V and 0 bases from J, with 15 bases between. For the CDR3, the DNA is TGTGCCACCAGTGACCAACGCGGGGACGGCTCCTACGAGCAGTACTTC. It yields the protein CATSDQRGDGSYEQYF.

This clonotype was seen many times. The chain links TRBV12-3 or TRBV12-4 to TRBJ2-1, with unresolved D. The CDR3 runs to 15 residues. Trimming removed 2 bases at V and 0 bases at J, with 8 bases between. The DNA for the CDR3 is TGTGCCAGCAGTTTAAGGTCACCCTCCTACAATGAGCAGTTCTTC. The encoded protein is CASSLRSPSYNEQFF.

This clonotype occurred once. V usage is TRBV14 and J usage is TRBJ1-1; D remains ambiguous. Trimming removed 4 bases from V and 0 bases from J, with 6 bases in between. This CDR3 spans 13 amino acids. Germline-derived CDR1 and CDR2 are SGHDN and FVKESK. Here the CDR3 reads CASSPAMNTEAFF. The CDR3, as DNA: TGTGCCAGCAGCCCCGCCATGAACACTGAAGCTTTCTTT.

In this sample, this clonotype turned up many times. The rearrangement uses TRBV4-1 and TRBJ2-7, with TRBD1 as a possible D gene (6 bases). V lost 0 bases and J 4 bases, leaving 10 bases between the germline ends. The length of the CDR3 is 14 residues. In germline, CDR1 is MGHRA, CDR2 YSYEKL. CDR3 DNA sequence: TGCGCCAGCAGCCAAGATAAAAGGGGGTACGAGCAGTACTTC. Protein product: CASSQDKRGYEQYF.

This clonotype was seen many times. The V call is TRBV7-9, the J call TRBJ2-5; 9 bases align to TRBD1. The CDR3 is 17 residues long. With 5 bases clipped from V and 4 bases from J, the junction kept 14 bases outside the gene matches. Germline CDR1 and CDR2: SEHNR and FQNEAQ (reference sequence). The CDR3: CASSQQIGTGHRETQYF. The CDR3 DNA sequence: TGTGCCAGCAGCCAACAAATTGGGACAGGGCATAGAGAGACCCAGTACTTC.

This clonotype appeared many times. The J gene is TRBJ1-2, the V gene TRBV7-9; TRBD1 matches at 7 bases. The germline V gene has CDR1 SEHNR and CDR2 FQNEAQ (reference sequence). The V gene end was trimmed by 6 bases and the J gene end by 0 bases; junction bases not matched to a gene: 13. The CDR3 runs 17 residues. CDR3 nucleotide sequence: TGTGCCAGCAGGTCAGGGGCAGGGGGAGAAGCTAACTATGGCTACACCTTC. This translates into CASRSGAGGEANYGYTF.

This clonotype was found many times. The chain joins TRBV5-1 to TRBJ2-5, with D unclear. Trimming stripped 2 bases from V and 1 base from J, with 6 bases between. CDR3 length: 13 amino acids. CDR1 is SGHRS, CDR2 YFSETQ, per germline. CDR3 bases: TGCGCCAGCAGCTTCGAGGTCCAAGAGACCCAGTACTTC. Protein sequence: CASSFEVQETQYF.

There are many counts of this clonotype. The rearrangement joins TRBV6-2 or TRBV6-3 to TRBJ2-1; 10 bases fit TRBD1. Germline CDR1 and CDR2: MNHEY and SVGEGT. The CDR3 spans 14 residues. The V and J ends lost 6 bases and 5 bases, in that order; junction bases with no gene match: 4. The CDR3 is CASRRTGGNNEQFF. The CDR3 DNA reads TGTGCCAGCAGGAGGACAGGGGGGAACAATGAGCAGTTCTTC.

This clonotype has at least ten counts. The chain couples TRBV2 to TRBJ2-1, with D uncertain. CDR3 length: 10 residues. Trimming removed 4 bases at V and 9 bases at J, with 4 bases between. Germline V gives CDR1 SNHLY, CDR2 FYNNEI. The CDR3 spells CASSVSEQFF. CDR3 sequence (DNA): TGTGCCAGCAGTGTGTCTGAGCAGTTCTTC. Complete variable domain (other parts from reference TRBV2 and TRBJ2-1): EPEVTQTPSHQVTQMGQEVILRCVPISNHLYFYWYRQILGQKVEFLVSFYNNEISEKSEIFDDQFSVERPDGSNFTLKIRSTKLEDSAMYFCASSVSEQFFGPGTRLTVL.

This clonotype came up many times. The V and J genes are TRBV3-1 and TRBJ2-1, with D tentatively TRBD2 (5 bases). The germline V gene has CDR1 LGHDT and CDR2 YNNKEL (reference sequence). The CDR3 totals 15 residues. The V end was cut by 0 bases, the J end by 3 bases, with 9 bases between. CDR3 residues: CASSQDPGIYNEQFF. CDR3 bases: TGTGCCAGCAGCCAAGATCCGGGGATCTACAATGAGCAGTTCTTC.

Many counts were recorded for this clonotype. The J gene is TRBJ1-5, the V gene TRBV10-3; TRBD1 matches at 8 bases. With V trimmed by 11 bases and J by 6 bases, 15 bases remained unmatched. Germline assignment: CDR1 ENHRY and CDR2 SYGVKD. This CDR3 is built from 15 residues. CDR3 in DNA: TGTGCCCCGTCACTGGGACAGGCACCAGGTCAGCCCCAGCATTTT. It is translated as CAPSLGQAPGQPQHF.

This clonotype was observed at least ten times. The rearrangement joins TRBV7-2 to TRBJ2-5, with D maybe TRBD1 (5 bases). This CDR3 has 15 residues. Per the germline V gene, CDR1 is SGHTA and CDR2 is FQGNSA. Trimming shortened V by 7 bases and J by 2 bases, and 17 bases separated the two germline ends. The chain's CDR3 is CASTLQIDSQETQYF. CDR3 in DNA: TGTGCCAGCACCCTGCAAATTGACAGTCAAGAGACCCAGTACTTC.

The table lists this clonotype with many counts. The chain carries TRBV11-1 and TRBJ2-7; possible D gene TRBD2, 6 bases. This CDR3 comprises 16 residues. The germline CDR1 and CDR2 sequences are SGHAT and FQDESV (reference sequence). Trimming shortened V by 5 bases and J by 3 bases, and 20 bases separated the two germline ends. This CDR3 reads CASSLTGRTTYYEQYF. The CDR3 DNA reads TGTGCCAGCAGCCTAACCGGGCGGACTACCTACTACGAGCAGTACTTC.

The chain recombines TRBV20-1 with TRBJ2-1; possibly TRBD2 for D (5 bases). Germline CDR1 and CDR2: DFQATT and SNEGSKA (reference sequence). Deletions cut 5 bases from V and 4 bases from J, with 21 bases between. The CDR3 covers 16 residues. The CDR3 here is CSARGSAELAYNEQFF. The CDR3 nucleotides read TGCAGTGCTCGGGGTTCAGCGGAGCTCGCATACAATGAGCAGTTCTTC.

This clonotype occurred many times. The chain employs TRBV21-1 and TRBJ2-1. TRBV21-1 is described as a pseudogene. The CDR3 totals 16 residues. The CDR3 DNA sequence: TGTGCCAGCAGCGAACCGGACAGAAGCTCCTACAATGAGCAGTTCTTC. This gives the protein CASSEPDRSSYNEQFF.

This clonotype was seen repeatedly, ten times or more. The chain links TRBV4-2 to TRBJ2-3, with D unresolved. Deletions cut 0 bases from V and 1 base from J, with 2 bases between. Germline CDR1 and CDR2: LGHNA and YNFKEQ. The CDR3 spans 13 residues. The CDR3 DNA follows: TGTGCCAGCAGCCAAGAGCGCACAGATACGCAGTATTTT. Its translation is CASSQERTDTQYF.

Note on this clonotype: This clone may be a read error of a much larger clone one base away. This chain uses TRBV20-1 with TRBJ2-1; TRBD2 matches at 9 bases. Germline V gene sequence: CDR1 DFQATT, CDR2 SNEGSKA (reference sequence). The CDR3 totals 15 residues. CDR3 DNA: TGCAGTGCTCCGGGACTAGCCAGCTCCTACGATGAGCAGTTCTTC. Translating gives CSAPGLASSYDEQFF.

This clonotype has at least ten counts. The chain recombines TRBV20-1 with TRBJ2-3, with 12 nucleotides matching TRBD2. Trimming removed 1 base from V and 4 bases from J; junction bases left unmatched: 3. This CDR3 has 15 residues. In germline, CDR1 is DFQATT, CDR2 SNEGSKA (reference sequence). CDR3 sequence: CSARVPSGGADTQYF. The CDR3 DNA follows: TGCAGTGCTAGAGTTCCTAGCGGGGGGGCAGATACGCAGTATTTT.

The chain employs TRBV2 and TRBJ1-5; D is possibly TRBD1 (5 bases). The CDR3 has 15 amino acids. The ends were cut back, 3 bases at V and 0 bases at J, with 9 bases in the middle. Germline-derived CDR1 and CDR2 are SNHLY and FYNNEI. DNA for the CDR3: TGTGCCAGCAGTGATCGGGGCTATAGCAATCAGCCCCAGCATTTT. Protein product: CASSDRGYSNQPQHF.

The sample holds many counts of this clonotype. CDR3: CASRRAAEQYF. CDR3 bases: TGTGCCAGCCGGAGAGCTGCCGAGCAGTACTTC. The J gene is TRBJ2-7, the V gene TRBV6-5; no definite D call. The CDR3 length is 11 residues. Trimming shortened V by 8 bases and J by 6 bases, and 11 bases separated the two germline ends. Per germline, CDR1 MNHEY and CDR2 SVGAGI.